A single T cell receptor beta chain is shown here with its context. The sample comes from a study of monozygotic twins with inflammatory bowel disease. Following a re-call of the 5' RACE reads, TCRdb has one entry per CDR3 protein and lacks DNA. Recorded for this sample: about 450,000 distinct CDR3 sequences. This receptor was taken from a human donor with ulcerative colitis or Crohn's disease, or a healthy co-twin of an affected twin (not recorded which). What was sequenced was blood.

The CDR3 spells CASSVIDRGQETQYF. The genes are TRBV9 and TRBJ2-5; TCRdb calls TRBD1, which cannot be checked without DNA. Germline loops: CDR1 SGDLS, CDR2 YYNGEE. The length of the CDR3 is 15 residues.